This TCR beta chain was captured by sequencing in a study of T cell responses to AZD1222 COVID-19 vaccine (dated by TCRdb to the early 2020s). In terms of the full investigation: TCR sequencing was performed for about 240 trial participants, of whom around 200 were given two doses of AZD1222 and approximately 25 were given two doses of MenACWY control vaccine. Enrollment into the trials was organized by age into subgroups of 18-55, 56-69 and 70-plus years, and those subgroups contained roughly 150, 30 and 60 TCR-sequenced participants, respectively. Points the paper makes about the study in general: The 56-69-year group was small, and its depth increase did not reach significance, likely because of low power. Because no samples from the day 14 peak response were available, repertoires could be characterized only after the peak T cell response. After two AZD1222 doses, both the breadth and the depth of spike-specific TCRs were significantly higher than at day 0 and than in MenACWY recipients. Reportedly, close to half of the unique spike-specific TCRs recognized epitopes lying outside the regions that are mutated in the B.1.351 and B.1.1.7 variants. Participants were mostly white British and included more females than males, and it was suggested by the authors that clonal diversity may have been underestimated. The vaccine-associated CD4 TCRs covered the entire spike protein, and the dominant responses fell in regions 160-218 and 743-854. Only six AZD1222 recipients were SARS-CoV-2 seropositive at baseline, limiting conclusions about previously exposed vaccinees.

A note on this clone: Its antigen specificity is not known. No base quality information exists; no much larger clone differs at one position.

V was cut back by 5 bases and J by 5 bases, leaving a gap of 13 bases between them. Spanning cysteine to phenylalanine, the CDR3 consists of 13 amino acids. The entry retains the CDR3 DNA only, 39 bases that are in frame from base 1. From a lookup of the germline V gene, CDR1 and CDR2 are SGHAT and FQNNGV. The CDR3 regions of human TCRbeta chains were analyzed by immunosequencing. The source study handled its data this way. Repertoire TCRs were checked for matches against a reference library of SARS-CoV-2-specific TCRs that had been generated using the MIRA antigen-specificity platform. Breadth was defined as the fraction of unique TCRs that were SARS-CoV-2-associated, and depth was defined as the fraction of total T cells that were SARS-CoV-2-associated. Each spike-specific TCR was assigned to its reactive spike region and to a CD4 or CD8 class using the MIRA data. Log10-transformed breadth and depth values were compared by one-way ANOVA with Sidak's multiple comparisons tests. TCRdb's version of the immuneACCESS table is confined to in-frame rearrangements and falls short of the full clone set. An unresolved V gene accounts for under half of the shortfall where checked; the remainder is of unknown origin. V, J and clone size are taken as reported in that table, and D and trimming were inferred from the DNA itself. This sample lists 200,000 or so clones; 85% to 90% were detected once. The ten largest clones add up to 2.5% to 3% of the sample.

Per the publication, the time point label means: baseline before first vaccination. Taken with the paper, the label for treatment or condition translates to: meningococcal conjugate vaccine given as trial control. The vaccinee samples were drawn from two UK trials, COV001 and COV002, one of which was a single-blind randomized controlled phase 2/3 trial testing AZD1222 (ChAdOx1 nCoV-19) in healthy adults. For TCRbeta chain sequencing, PBMC samples were collected from trial participants at day 0 and at day 28 after the second dose. The sequence was collected from an adult in good health. Here the sequenced sample was peripheral blood, taken on day 0 of MenACWY control vaccination. This chain is built from TRBV11-2 and TRBJ2-7; the D segment cannot be called with confidence. The DNA sequence reads TGTGCCAGCAGCCCCCCCGTTACGAACGAGCAGTACTTC. The translation is CASSPPVTNEQYF. The full variable domain, completed from the reference TRBV11-2 and TRBJ2-7 proteins outside the CDR3, reads EAGVAQSPRYKIIEKRQSVAFWCNPISGHATLYWYQQILGQGPKLLIQFQNNGVVDDSQLPKDRFSAERLKGVDSTLKIQPAKLEDSAVYLCASSPPVTNEQYFGPGTRLTVT.